This record looks at one T cell receptor beta chain sequence and its context. V lost 5 bases to trimming and J lost 0 bases; unmatched junction nucleotides: 4. CDR1 and CDR2 from the germline V gene are SGHAT and FQDESV (reference sequence). The CDR3 consists of 15 residues. This sample is drawn from a study of blood T cell repertoires in COVID-19. Study at large: From the United States, Italy and Spain came samples of acute and convalescent COVID-19. Nucleic acid was either cDNA or gDNA, and it came from T cells, B-cell-depleted T cells, or PBMCs.

While infection was still active, Seattle patients were enrolled and then followed longitudinally. Per the original methods: The assay estimated nucleated cells by amplifying reference gene primers. The protocol was immunoSEQ multiplex PCR, while the TCRdb copy is restricted to in-frame clones and leaves out a portion. V, J and clone size are taken as reported in that table, and D and trimming were inferred from the DNA itself. The repertoire holds about 260,000 clones, with roughly 88% as singletons. The clonotype was recovered from a woman in her 70s with COVID-19, enrolled during active disease. What was sequenced was peripheral blood. This sequence joins TRBV11-1 and TRBJ2-7, with 10 nucleotides matching TRBD2. Written as DNA, the CDR3 is TGTGCCAGCAGCAAACTAGCGGGGAACTCCTACGAGCAGTACTTC. Translating gives CASSKLAGNSYEQYF.